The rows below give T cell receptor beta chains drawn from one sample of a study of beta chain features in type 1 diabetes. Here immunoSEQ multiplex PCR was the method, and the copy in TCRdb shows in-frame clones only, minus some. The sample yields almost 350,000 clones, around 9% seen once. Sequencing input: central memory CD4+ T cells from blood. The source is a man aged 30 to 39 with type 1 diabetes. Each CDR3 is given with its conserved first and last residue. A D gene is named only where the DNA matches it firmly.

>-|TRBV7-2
CASSSGRATITDTQYF
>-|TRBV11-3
CASSLSGDYGYTF
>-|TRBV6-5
CASSYSLEQQDTEAFF
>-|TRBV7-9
CASSLATRAEQYF
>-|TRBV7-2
CASSLTRSSGANVLTF
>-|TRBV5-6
CASSAQIGRTEAFF
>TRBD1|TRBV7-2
CASSSDRVYNEQFF
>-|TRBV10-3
CAISERGTSLEAFF
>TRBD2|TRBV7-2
CASRTAGANTGELFF
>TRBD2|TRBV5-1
CASSLTWTSGGPGDTQYF
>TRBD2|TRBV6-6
CASSYSGGSETQYF
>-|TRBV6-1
CASSLEEVNTGELFF
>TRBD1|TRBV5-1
CASSFPYPITGTGAHDQYF
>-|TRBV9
CASSVHPDSSYEQYF